Reported below is one TCR beta chain. Its antigen is still unknown. Base qualities are not provided; no much larger clone lies one nucleotide away. These data originate in a study of T-cell memory formation after mild COVID-19 (dated by TCRdb to the early 2020s). Describing the broader study: TCR sequence clusters from the two donors were largely donor specific. Longitudinal TCRalpha and TCRbeta repertoire sequencing tracked T-cell clones expanding and contracting after mild COVID-19 in a couple of donors. Two young, previously healthy adult volunteers made up the cohort, one male and one female. Overall results and qualifications from the work: SARS-CoV-2 specificity of the second-wave clones peaking on day 37 was not confirmed. The study covered only a couple of mild cases, and larger cohorts including severe cases with pre-infection samples were considered necessary. Some responding clones were detected in pre-infection memory, suggesting pre-existing cross-reactive memory T cells joined the SARS-CoV-2 response. From day 15 to 85, contracting clones showed balanced CD4/CD8 phenotypes, whereas a second wave of clones that expanded from day 15 to 37 leaned towards CD4+. Contracting CD4+ clones were found mainly in CM and EM memory subsets, while CD8+ clones were enriched in EMRA.

Instrument used: Illumina NovaSeq 6000. TCRalpha and TCRbeta cDNA libraries were built by 5'RACE with constant-segment primers, adding sample barcodes and unique molecular identifiers. RNA was extracted from every sample with Trizol reagent. Amplification of the libraries took two PCR steps, and the second step added a second sample barcode plus Illumina TruSeq adapters. Sequencing of libraries was performed on an Illumina NovaSeq with 2 x 150 bp paired-end reads. On the study's bioinformatics: The reads were demultiplexed and collapsed into UMI-guided consensus sequences using migec v1.2.7. Using mixcr v2.1.11, the UMI consensuses were aligned to TRA and TRB V and J templates and assembled into clonotypes. Expanded or contracted clonotypes were those called significant by both edgeR and NoisET, with noise models trained on biological replicates. For edgeR calls, the thresholds were a false discovery rate-adjusted p below 0.01 and a log2 fold-change of 1. As an exploratory analysis of dynamics, max-normalized trajectories of the 1000 most abundant clonotypes were examined by PCA with hierarchical clustering. Separately sequenced CD4+ and CD8+ repertoires were used to assign a CD4 or CD8 phenotype to each responding clone. In-frame beta chains were kept once TCRdb had trimmed the public reads at Q25 with fastp and called clones with MiXCR. For every CDR3 protein sequence, its rows merge into one entry that carries the most common genes and DNA. The V and J calls shown here were made by TCRdb, not taken from the authors' results. This sample has 110,000 to 150,000 distinct CDR3 sequences in its table, and approximately 25% of those were observed once. Less than 25% of the sample is held by the ten biggest clonotypes.

V ends up 5 bases short and J 4 bases short, with an unmatched junction base count of 2. The CDR3 contains 13 residues, cysteine and phenylalanine counted. Only CDR3 DNA is held: 39 bases, read in frame from base 1. The CDR1 and CDR2 encoded by the germline V gene are MDHEN and SYDVKM. PBMCs were isolated by Ficoll-Paque density gradient centrifugation. Sample: PBMCs or a T cell subset sorted from them (not recorded which). The clonotype originates from an adult woman who had mild COVID-19 (a few samples of this study predate the infection). The sample titles of this study are shuffled in the database, so cell type and time point are left out; the donor was told from shared clones. The V and J segments used are TRBV28 and TRBJ1-5; 7 of the junction bases match TRBD1. The CDR3 region reads CASSRDSNQPQHF. The DNA reads as follows: TGTGCCAGCAGTCGGGACAGTAATCAGCCCCAGCATTTT.